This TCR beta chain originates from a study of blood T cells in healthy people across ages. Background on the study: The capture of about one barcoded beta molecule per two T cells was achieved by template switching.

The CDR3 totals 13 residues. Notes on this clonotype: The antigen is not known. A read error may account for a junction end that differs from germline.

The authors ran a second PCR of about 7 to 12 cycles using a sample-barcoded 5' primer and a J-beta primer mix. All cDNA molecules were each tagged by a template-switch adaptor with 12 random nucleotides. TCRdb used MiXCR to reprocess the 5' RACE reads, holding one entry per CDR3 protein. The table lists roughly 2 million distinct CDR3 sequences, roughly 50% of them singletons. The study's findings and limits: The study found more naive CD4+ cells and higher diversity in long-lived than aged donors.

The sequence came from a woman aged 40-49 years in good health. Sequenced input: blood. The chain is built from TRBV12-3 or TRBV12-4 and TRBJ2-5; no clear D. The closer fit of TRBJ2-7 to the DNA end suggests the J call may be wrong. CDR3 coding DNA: TGTGTCAGCAGCCCAGACATCTCCTACGAGCAGTACTTC. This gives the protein CVSSPDISYEQYF.